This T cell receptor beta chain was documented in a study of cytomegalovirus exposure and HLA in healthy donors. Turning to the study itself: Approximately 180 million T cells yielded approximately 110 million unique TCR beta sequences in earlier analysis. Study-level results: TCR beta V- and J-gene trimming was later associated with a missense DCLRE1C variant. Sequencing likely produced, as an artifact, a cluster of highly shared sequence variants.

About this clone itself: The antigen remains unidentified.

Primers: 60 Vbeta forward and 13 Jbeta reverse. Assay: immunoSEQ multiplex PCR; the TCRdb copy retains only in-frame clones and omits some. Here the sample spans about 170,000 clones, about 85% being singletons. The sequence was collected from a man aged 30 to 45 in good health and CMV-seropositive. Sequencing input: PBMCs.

The CDR3 spells CASSVTSGRTDTQYF. DNA for the CDR3: TGCGCCAGCAGCGTCACTAGCGGGAGAACAGATACGCAGTATTTT. The rearrangement links TRBV5-1 to TRBJ2-3; 11 nucleotides line up with TRBD2. The CDR3 loop spans 15 amino acids. V lost 4 bases and J lost 3; bases outside the gene matches: 4. From germline, CDR1 is SGHRS and CDR2 YFSETQ.